The 20 T cell receptor beta chains given below trace back to one sample, sequenced in a study of memory CD4+ T cells and cytomegalovirus serostatus. Profiling relied on immunoSEQ multiplex PCR, and the TCRdb table lists in-frame clones only, not all of them. This sample has some 57,000 clones, with over 75% found just once. The sort gate was single viable CD3+CD4+CD8-CD45RO+ cells for memory CD4+ T cells. Sequencing was carried out using memory CD4+ T cells from blood. The receptor set was obtained from an adult in good health and CMV-seronegative.

The chain joins TRBV6-5 to TRBJ2-1, with D possibly being TRBD1 (5 bases). V lost 6 bases, J lost 1 base, and 10 bases lay in between. Per the germline V gene, CDR1 is MNHEY and CDR2 is SVGAGI. The CDR3 runs to 14 residues. The CDR3 coding sequence is TGTGCCAGCAGAGCCAGGGCGTCCTACAATGAGCAGTTCTTC. Protein product: CASRARASYNEQFF.

The chain has TRBV7-6 and TRBJ2-3; a possible D gene is TRBD2 (5 bases). Germline CDR1 and CDR2: SGHVS and FNYEAQ. The CDR3 contains 14 residues. V lost 5 bases and J lost 6, with 15 bases in between. The CDR3 sequence is CASSAGGGSDTQYF. The CDR3 region has the DNA TGTGCCAGCAGCGCCGGAGGAGGAAGCGATACGCAGTATTTT.

This clone is judged medium-sized. The chain combines TRBV5-1 with TRBJ1-1; 7 nucleotides match TRBD1. This CDR3 contains 14 residues. Germline lookup yields CDR1 SGHRS and CDR2 YFSETQ. Germline trimming cut 2 bases from V and 5 bases from J; bases unmatched to any gene: 6. This CDR3 reads CASSLNQGGTEAFF. DNA of the CDR3: TGCGCCAGCAGCTTAAATCAGGGGGGGACTGAAGCTTTCTTT.

The count of this clone is one. The chain is built from TRBV19 and TRBJ2-7; D may match TRBD1 or TRBD2 (5 bases each). This CDR3 is 16 amino acids long. Germline CDR1 LNHDA, CDR2 SQIVND (reference sequence). The V end lost 4 bases, the J end lost 6 bases, and 22 bases lay between the germline ends. The chain's CDR3 is CASSSGGFQGASEQYF. Here the CDR3 DNA reads TGTGCCAGTAGTAGTGGAGGTTTTCAGGGAGCATCCGAGCAGTACTTC.

The chain is built from TRBV19 and TRBJ1-4, with D perhaps TRBD1 (5 bases). This CDR3 has 16 amino acids. V lost 0 bases, J lost 4 bases, and 12 bases lay in between. Germline V lookup: CDR1 LNHDA, CDR2 SQIVND (reference sequence). CDR3 in amino acids: CASSIDLRQINEKLFF. The CDR3 coding sequence is TGTGCCAGTAGTATAGATCTAAGACAGATTAATGAAAAACTGTTTTTT.

In this sample, this clone turned up a few times. The chain uses TRBV7-9 and TRBJ1-6; D remains ambiguous. V lost 1 base and J lost 4, with 11 bases in between. Germline V CDR1 and CDR2: SEHNR, FQNEAQ (reference sequence). The CDR3 length is 16 residues. CDR3 sequence (DNA): TGTGCCAGCAGCTTAGAGACGGTCTATTATAATTCACCCCTCCACTTT. Its protein is CASSLETVYYNSPLHF.

This clone was seen more than once but under ten times. The rearrangement uses TRBV6-4 and TRBJ2-2; no definite D call. The V and J ends lost 1 base and 6 bases respectively, with 18 bases between them. The CDR3 has 17 residues. The germline V gene has CDR1 MRHNA and CDR2 SNTAGT. CDR3 nucleotide sequence: TGTGCCAGCAGTGACTTGGACCTTCTAGTCATCGCCGGGGAGCTGTTTTTT. Residues: CASSDLDLLVIAGELFF.

The chain joins TRBV5-1 to TRBJ2-2; D unclear. Germline V gene data show CDR1 as SGHRS and CDR2 as YFSETQ. CDR3 size: 15 residues. Trimming stripped 4 bases from V and 0 bases from J, with 10 bases between. The CDR3 DNA sequence: TGCGCCAGCAGCACCAGAGCTACGAACACCGGGGAGCTGTTTTTT. As protein: CASSTRATNTGELFF.

This clone was observed a single time. The chain carries TRBV10-3 and TRBJ1-4, with 7 positions matching TRBD1. Germline CDR1 reads ENHRY; CDR2 reads SYGVKD. The CDR3 runs 16 residues. V shed 6 bases, J shed 12 bases, and the junction held 19 bases outside the gene matches. The chain's CDR3 is CAISDGTGAVNGELFF. The CDR3 nucleotides read TGTGCCATCAGCGACGGAACAGGGGCGGTTAATGGGGAACTGTTTTTT.

For the CDR3, the DNA is TGTGCCAGCAGTGTCTCTAGTGTCGGGGAGCTGTTTTTT. This encodes CASSVSSVGELFF. This chain uses TRBV6-4 with TRBJ2-2, with no clear D. This CDR3 spans 13 amino acids. Trimming took off 4 bases at V and 7 bases at J, with 10 bases between the two ends. Germline V gene data show CDR1 as MRHNA and CDR2 as SNTAGT.

This clone was detected a few times. This chain joins TRBV4-2 and TRBJ2-5; 9 bases align to TRBD2. CDR3 size: 17 residues. Germline V gene sequence: CDR1 LGHNA, CDR2 YNFKEQ. The J segment lost 0 bases and the V segment lost 1 base, leaving 6 bases of the junction unmatched. The CDR3 DNA follows: TGTGCCAGCAGCCAAGTTAGTGCGGGGGGGGACCAAGAGACCCAGTACTTC. It encodes CASSQVSAGGDQETQYF.

Details on this clone: One junction end disagrees with the germline gene, perhaps due to a read error. The V and J genes are TRBV4-1 and TRBJ1-1; TRBD1 is a possible D gene (5 bases). CDR3 size: 14 residues. Germline V gene data show CDR1 as MGHRA and CDR2 as YSYEKL. For the CDR3, the DNA is TGCGCCAGCCGCCACGGGGGGGGAACAAATGAAGCTTTCTTT. This sequence encodes CASRHGGGTNEAFF.

This chain joins TRBV19 and TRBJ2-1, with 11 bases matching TRBD2. V gave up 6 bases and J gave up 2 bases; unmatched junction bases: 9. The CDR3 is made up of 17 amino acids. CDR1 LNHDA and CDR2 SQIVND come from the germline V gene (reference sequence). This chain's CDR3 is CASSTITGLAAYNEQFF. The CDR3 coding sequence is TGTGCCAGTAGCACAATAACGGGACTAGCGGCCTACAATGAGCAGTTCTTC.

This chain joins TRBV10-2 and TRBJ1-5, with D possibly TRBD1 on 6 matching bases. The V end lost 6 bases, the J end lost 4 bases, and 13 bases lay between the germline ends. Looked up from germline, CDR1 is WSHSY and CDR2 is SAAADI. The CDR3 has 14 amino acids. The CDR3 sequence: CASSEQGANQPQHF. Here the CDR3 DNA reads TGCGCCAGCAGCGAACAGGGAGCAAATCAGCCCCAGCATTTT.

This clone was seen a single time. The chain carries TRBV11-2 and TRBJ2-7, with TRBD1 matching over 7 bases. The V segment lost 5 bases and the J segment 3 bases; nucleotides outside the gene matches: 10. This CDR3 spans 15 amino acids. Germline CDR1 reads SGHAT; CDR2 reads FQNNGV. CDR3 in DNA: TGTGCCAGCAGCCTACTAGGGACAGCGATCTACGAGCAGTACTTC. This codes for CASSLLGTAIYEQYF. Using reference TRBV11-2 and TRBJ2-7 for the parts outside the CDR3, the full variable domain is EAGVAQSPRYKIIEKRQSVAFWCNPISGHATLYWYQQILGQGPKLLIQFQNNGVVDDSQLPKDRFSAERLKGVDSTLKIQPAKLEDSAVYLCASSLLGTAIYEQYFGPGTRLTVT.

This chain connects TRBV5-1 to TRBJ2-1; D is ambiguous. Per germline, CDR1 SGHRS and CDR2 YFSETQ. This CDR3 comprises 11 residues. V gave up 4 bases and J gave up 5 bases, with 4 bases separating them. The CDR3 reads CASSGDNEQFF. The CDR3 DNA is TGCGCCAGCAGCGGCGACAATGAGCAGTTCTTC.

The chain is built from TRBV7-2 and TRBJ2-5, with D perhaps TRBD1 (6 bases). V was clipped by 1 base and J by 4 bases, with 22 bases between them. The length of the CDR3 is 18 residues. Per germline, CDR1 SGHTA and CDR2 FQGNSA. CDR3 amino acids: CASSLVVSGAGERETQYF. CDR3 nucleotide sequence: TGTGCCAGCAGCTTAGTCGTGTCAGGGGCAGGGGAGAGAGAGACCCAGTACTTC.

This clone came up a few times. The CDR3 DNA reads TGTGCCAGCAGTGGGACAGGGGGCAAAGACGAGCAGTACTTC. Translation gives CASSGTGGKDEQYF. V is TRBV2 and J is TRBJ2-7, with TRBD1 matching 11 bases. The CDR3 is 14 residues long. V lost 4 bases and J lost 5; bases outside the gene matches: 4. The germline gives CDR1 SNHLY, CDR2 FYNNEI.

The CDR3: CASSGGVSGSYQFF. CDR3 nucleotides: TGCGCCAGTTCCGGTGGGGTTAGCGGGAGTTACCAGTTCTTC. The chain joins TRBV5-1 to TRBJ2-1, with 9 bases identical to TRBD2. With V trimmed by 8 bases and J by 13 bases, 16 bases remained unmatched. CDR3 length: 14 amino acids. Germline V gene lookup returns CDR1 SGHRS and CDR2 YFSETQ.

This clone appeared a few times. The rearrangement links TRBV7-2 to TRBJ1-2; D not certain. CDR1 is SGHTA, CDR2 FQGNSA, per germline. The V gene lost 1 base and the J gene lost 6 bases, with 9 bases spanning the gap. This CDR3 has 13 residues. The CDR3 loop reads CASSLGGYHGYTF. The CDR3 nucleotides are TGTGCCAGCAGCTTAGGAGGGTATCATGGCTACACCTTC.